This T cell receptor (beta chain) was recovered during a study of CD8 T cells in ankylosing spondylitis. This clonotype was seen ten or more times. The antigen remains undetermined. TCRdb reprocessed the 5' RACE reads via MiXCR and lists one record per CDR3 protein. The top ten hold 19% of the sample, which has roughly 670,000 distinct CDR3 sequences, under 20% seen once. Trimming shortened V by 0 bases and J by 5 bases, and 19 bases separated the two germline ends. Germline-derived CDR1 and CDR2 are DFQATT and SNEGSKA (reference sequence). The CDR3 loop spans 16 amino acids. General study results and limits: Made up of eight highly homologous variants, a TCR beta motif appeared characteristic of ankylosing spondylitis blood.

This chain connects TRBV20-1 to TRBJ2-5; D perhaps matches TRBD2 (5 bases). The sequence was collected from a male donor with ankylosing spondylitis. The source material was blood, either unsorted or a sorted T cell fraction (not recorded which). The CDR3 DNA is TGCAGTGCTAGAGATTCATTAGTGGCTCGCGGGGAGACCCAGTACTTC. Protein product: CSARDSLVARGETQYF.